This T cell receptor (beta chain) came from a study of T cells in Graves' hyperthyroidism and ophthalmopathy. Study-level results: Ophthalmopathy onset followed model prediction by a median approximately seven months.

Clinical symptoms, serum thyroxine and TRAb, thyroid ultrasound and orbital computed tomography together formed the diagnostic basis. In this sample, this clonotype turned up a few times. The antigen is not known. The germline gives CDR1 SGHDN, CDR2 FVKESK. This CDR3 comprises 14 residues. The V end was cut by 1 base, the J end by 4 bases, with 11 bases between. The CDR3 regions of TCR beta were amplified from RNA transcripts. A first-round RT-PCR of the TCR CDR3 used the HTBI primer set. One entry per CDR3 protein, called by TCRdb with MiXCR from the multiplex PCR reads. The sample holds some 300,000 distinct CDR3 sequences; approximately 18% are singletons and the top ten take roughly 39%.

The sample was blood. The gene calls are TRBV14 and TRBJ2-7; weak D call: TRBD2 (5 bases). This sequence originates from a man aged 45-60 years with Graves' ophthalmopathy. CDR3 coding DNA: TGTGCCAGCAGCCAAGTAGGAAGGGAGTACGAGCAGTACTTC. Amino acids: CASSQVGREYEQYF.